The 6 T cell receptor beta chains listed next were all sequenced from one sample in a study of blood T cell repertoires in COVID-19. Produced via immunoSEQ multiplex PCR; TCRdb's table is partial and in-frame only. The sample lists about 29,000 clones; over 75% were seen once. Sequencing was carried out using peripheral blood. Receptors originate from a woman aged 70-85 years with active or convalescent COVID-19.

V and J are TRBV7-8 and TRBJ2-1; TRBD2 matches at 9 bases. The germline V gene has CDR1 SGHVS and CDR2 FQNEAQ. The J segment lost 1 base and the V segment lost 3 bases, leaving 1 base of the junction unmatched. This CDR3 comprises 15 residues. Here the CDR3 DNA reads TGTGCCAGCAGCTTCGCGGGAGGGTCCTACAATGAGCAGTTCTTC. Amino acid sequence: CASSFAGGSYNEQFF.

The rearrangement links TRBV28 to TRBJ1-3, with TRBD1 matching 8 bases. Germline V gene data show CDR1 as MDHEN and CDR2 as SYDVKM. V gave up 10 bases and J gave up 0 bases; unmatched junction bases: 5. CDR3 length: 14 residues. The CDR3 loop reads CATRDRNSGNTIYF. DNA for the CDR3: TGTGCCACTCGGGACAGGAACTCTGGAAACACCATATATTTT.

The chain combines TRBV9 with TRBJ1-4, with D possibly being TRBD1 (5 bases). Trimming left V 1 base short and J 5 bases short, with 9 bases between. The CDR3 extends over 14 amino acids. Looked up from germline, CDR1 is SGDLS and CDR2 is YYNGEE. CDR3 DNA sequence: TGTGCCAGCAGCGTATCGGGGGGGAATGAAAAACTGTTTTTT. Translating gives CASSVSGGNEKLFF. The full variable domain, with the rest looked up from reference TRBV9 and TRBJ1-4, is DSGVTQTPKHLITATGQRVTLRCSPRSGDLSVYWYQQSLDQGLQFLIQYYNGEERAKGNILERFSAQQFPDLHSELNLSSLELGDSALYFCASSVSGGNEKLFFGSGTQLSVL.

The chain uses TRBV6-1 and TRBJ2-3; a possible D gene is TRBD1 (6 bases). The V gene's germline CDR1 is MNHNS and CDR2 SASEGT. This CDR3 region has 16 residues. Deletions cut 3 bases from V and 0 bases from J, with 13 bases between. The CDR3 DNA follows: TGTGCCAGCAGTGACAGCGGACAGCCTAGCACAGATACGCAGTATTTT. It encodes CASSDSGQPSTDTQYF.

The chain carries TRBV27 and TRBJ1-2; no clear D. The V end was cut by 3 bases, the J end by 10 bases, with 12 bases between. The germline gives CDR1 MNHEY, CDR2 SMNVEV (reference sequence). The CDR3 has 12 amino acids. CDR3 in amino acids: CASSFPGSDYTF. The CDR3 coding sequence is TGTGCCAGCAGTTTCCCAGGAAGTGACTACACCTTC.

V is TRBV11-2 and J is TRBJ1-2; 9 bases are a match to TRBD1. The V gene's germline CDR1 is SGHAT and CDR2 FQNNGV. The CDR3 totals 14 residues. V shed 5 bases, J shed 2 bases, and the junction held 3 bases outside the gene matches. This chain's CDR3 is CASSLGQGNYGYTF. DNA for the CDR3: TGTGCCAGCAGCCTCGGACAGGGGAACTATGGCTACACCTTC.